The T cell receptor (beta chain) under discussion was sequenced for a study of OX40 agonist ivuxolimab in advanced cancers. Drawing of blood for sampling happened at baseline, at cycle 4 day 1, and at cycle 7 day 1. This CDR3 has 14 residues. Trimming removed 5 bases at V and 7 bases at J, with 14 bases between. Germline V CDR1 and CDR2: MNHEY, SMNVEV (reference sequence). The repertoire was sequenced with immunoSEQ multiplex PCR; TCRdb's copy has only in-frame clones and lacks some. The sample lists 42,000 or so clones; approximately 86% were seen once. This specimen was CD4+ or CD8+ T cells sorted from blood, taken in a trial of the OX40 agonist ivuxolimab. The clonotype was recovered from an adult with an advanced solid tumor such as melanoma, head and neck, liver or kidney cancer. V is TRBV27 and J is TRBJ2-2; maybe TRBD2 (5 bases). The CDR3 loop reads CASSPQTAGGELFF. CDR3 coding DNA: TGTGCCAGCAGTCCCCAAACGGCGGGCGGGGAGCTGTTTTTT.